This entry describes one T cell receptor beta chain. Its specificity is not known. Time point specified: week 35, safety follow-up. Doses of 300 ug of mutant IDH1 20-mer peptide were given with topical imiquimod. Patients were given eight vaccinations, scheduled in weeks 1, 3, 5, 7, 11, 15, 19 and 23. The CDR3 is made up of 14 amino acids. The germline gives CDR1 SGHRS, CDR2 YFSETQ. V gave up 4 bases and J gave up 5 bases, with 13 bases separating them. Some clones are missing from TCRdb's copy, which holds only in-frame ones; the method was immunoSEQ multiplex PCR. Here the sample spans tens of thousands of clones, roughly 80% being singletons. These data originate in a study of a mutant IDH1 vaccine in newly diagnosed glioma. Findings and caveats of the study: There were vaccine-induced immune responses in roughly 92% of the patients.

The clonotype comes from a middle-aged man with glioma. The source was PBMCs, collected from a glioma patient whose treatment included an IDH1 peptide vaccine. The chain employs TRBV5-1 and TRBJ2-1, with no clear D. The CDR3 loop reads CASSPPTSDNEQFF. The CDR3 DNA is TGCGCCAGCAGCCCCCCGACCTCAGACAATGAGCAGTTCTTC.